This TCR beta chain was found in a study of cytomegalovirus exposure and HLA in healthy donors. This CDR3 region has 13 residues. The V gene's germline CDR1 is SQVTM and CDR2 ANQGSEA. V was cut by 1 base and J by 4 bases, with 10 bases left in between. The PCR made use of 60 Vbeta and 13 Jbeta primers. TCRdb's table, derived via immunoSEQ multiplex PCR, lists solely in-frame clones and lacks some. The table shows 100,000 to 150,000 clones, with 80% to 90% occurring only once. Sequenced material: PBMCs. The genes are TRBV29-1 and TRBJ1-2; TRBD1 might be the D (5 bases). This TCR derives from a middle-aged woman in good health and CMV-seropositive. The chain's CDR3 is CSVEGDRLYGYTF. DNA for the CDR3: TGCAGCGTTGAAGGTGACAGACTCTATGGCTACACCTTC. Full variable domain (outside the CDR3, taken from reference TRBV29-1 and TRBJ1-2): SAVISQKPSRDICQRGTSLTIQCQVDSQVTMMFWYRQQPGQSLTLIATANQGSEATYESGFVIDKFPISRPNLTFSTLTVSNMSPEDSSIYLCSVEGDRLYGYTFGSGTRLTVV.